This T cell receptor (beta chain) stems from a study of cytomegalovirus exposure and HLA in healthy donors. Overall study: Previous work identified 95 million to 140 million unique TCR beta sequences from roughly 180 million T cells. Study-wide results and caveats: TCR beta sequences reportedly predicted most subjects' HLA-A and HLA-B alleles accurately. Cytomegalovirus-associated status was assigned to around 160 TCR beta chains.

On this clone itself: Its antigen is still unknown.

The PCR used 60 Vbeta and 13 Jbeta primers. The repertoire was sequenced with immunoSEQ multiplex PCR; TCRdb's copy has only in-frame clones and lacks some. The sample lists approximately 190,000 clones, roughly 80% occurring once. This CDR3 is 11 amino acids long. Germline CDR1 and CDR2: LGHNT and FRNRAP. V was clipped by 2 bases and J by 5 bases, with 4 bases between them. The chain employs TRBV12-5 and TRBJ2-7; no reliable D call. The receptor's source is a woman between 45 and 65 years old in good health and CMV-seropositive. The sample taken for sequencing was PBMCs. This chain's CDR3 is CASGLNNEQYF. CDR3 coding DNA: TGTGCTAGTGGTTTGAATAACGAGCAGTACTTC. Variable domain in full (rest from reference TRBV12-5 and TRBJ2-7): DARVTQTPRHKVTEMGQEVTMRCQPILGHNTVFWYRQTMMQGLELLAYFRNRAPLDDSGMPKDRFSAEMPDATLATLKIQPSEPRDSAVYFCASGLNNEQYFGPGTRLTVT.